The present T cell receptor (beta chain) was sequenced within a study of blood T cell repertoires in COVID-19. Study context: Acute and convalescent COVID-19 samples came from the United States, Italy and Spain. T cells, B-cell-depleted T cells, or PBMCs provided the cDNA or gDNA that served as material.

As originally analysed: Reference gene primer amplification yielded estimated nucleated cell counts. TCRdb's copy holds only in-frame clones and misses some; the assay was immunoSEQ multiplex PCR. V and J calls and clone size are as listed in that table; D and trimming were resolved from the DNA. Found here are over 75,000 clones, 65% to 80% of them singletons; the top ten hold roughly 10%. This CDR3 has 14 residues. CDR1 is MNHEY, CDR2 SMNVEV, per germline (reference sequence). J was trimmed by 4 bases and V by 4 bases; bases with no gene match: 5. The chain has TRBV27 and TRBJ2-5; 8 bases line up with TRBD1. This TCR came from an older man with acute or convalescent COVID-19. The sequencing sample was made of peripheral blood. This CDR3 reads CASSWSGGLETQYF. CDR3 nucleotides: TGTGCCAGCAGTTGGTCAGGGGGCTTAGAGACCCAGTACTTC.